Sequencing of this T cell receptor beta chain was carried out in a study of blood T cells in healthy people across ages. This clonotype occurred a few times. This CDR3 region has 14 residues. CDR1 is MNHNS and CDR2 is SASEGT in the germline V gene. Germline trimming cut 1 base from V and 5 bases from J; bases unmatched to any gene: 4. Primers used in a second PCR of about 6 to 11 cycles were a sample-barcoded 5' primer and a J-beta primer mix. TCRdb ran MiXCR on the 5' RACE reads and lists one entry per CDR3 protein. The profile shows about 1.4 million distinct CDR3 sequences, 55% to 75% of them singletons. Donors were systemically healthy Caucasian individuals from Russia aged roughly 6 to 95 years. Researchers collected about 9.1 milliliters of peripheral blood from every single donor. Per-sample PBMC isolation yielded at least 6 million cells.

Sequenced sample: blood. The sequence came from a man aged 18-30 years in good health. This rearrangement joins TRBV6-1 to TRBJ1-1, with 7 positions matching TRBD1. CDR3 in DNA: TGTGCCAGCAGTGAAGAGGGACAGTATACTGAAGCTTTCTTT. Protein sequence: CASSEEGQYTEAFF.